Listed below are T cell receptor beta chains from one sample, sequenced in a study of blood T cells in healthy people across ages. TCRdb called the 5' RACE reads again in MiXCR, with one record for every CDR3 protein. The data contain around 650,000 distinct CDR3 sequences, less than 40% of them singletons. The sequenced sample consisted of blood. The receptors here all came from a woman over 75 in good health. Both conserved end residues are trimmed from each CDR3. Fields, in order: D gene, V gene, J gene, CDR3 length, CDR3 protein. D genes are given only for firm matches.

d_gene: TRBD1
v_gene: TRBV2
j_gene: TRBJ2-3
len: 14
CDR3aa: ASSPPGQVRTDTQY

d_gene: TRBD1
v_gene: TRBV3-1
j_gene: TRBJ2-5
len: 14
CDR3aa: ASSQGTGASQETQY

d_gene: TRBD1
v_gene: TRBV10-3
j_gene: TRBJ2-7
len: 12
CDR3aa: AISTSTGNDEQY

d_gene: NA
v_gene: TRBV12-3/TRBV12-4
j_gene: TRBJ2-3
len: 13
CDR3aa: ASSLARGSADAQY

d_gene: NA
v_gene: TRBV12-2
j_gene: TRBJ2-5
len: 14
CDR3aa: ASRLAAGGSRETQY

d_gene: NA
v_gene: TRBV7-3
j_gene: TRBJ1-5
len: 11
CDR3aa: ASSLGSGQPQH

d_gene: TRBD2
v_gene: TRBV12-3/TRBV12-4
j_gene: TRBJ2-3
len: 14
CDR3aa: ASVVTGLVRPDVEY

d_gene: NA
v_gene: TRBV7-6
j_gene: TRBJ1-5
len: 16
CDR3aa: ASSPHPRRVTLNQPQH

d_gene: TRBD2
v_gene: TRBV30
j_gene: TRBJ2-3
len: 12
CDR3aa: AWSKRGDTDTQY

d_gene: NA
v_gene: TRBV20-1
j_gene: TRBJ2-2
len: 12
CDR3aa: SARARLATGELF

d_gene: NA
v_gene: TRBV5-1
j_gene: TRBJ2-3
len: 11
CDR3aa: ASRFQGADTQY

d_gene: TRBD1
v_gene: TRBV9
j_gene: TRBJ1-2
len: 12
CDR3aa: ASSADRDCHGYT

d_gene: TRBD1
v_gene: TRBV24-1
j_gene: TRBJ1-1
len: 15
CDR3aa: ATSDPPSDRGQTEAF

d_gene: NA
v_gene: TRBV29-1
j_gene: TRBJ2-2
len: 11
CDR3aa: SGGDHGTGELF

d_gene: NA
v_gene: TRBV6-1
j_gene: TRBJ2-4
len: 11
CDR3aa: ASSERFQNIQY

d_gene: NA
v_gene: TRBV5-1
j_gene: TRBJ2-1
len: 11
CDR3aa: ASSLLLEGEQF

d_gene: TRBD1
v_gene: TRBV7-9
j_gene: TRBJ1-1
len: 13
CDR3aa: TSSLAHRGGTEAF

d_gene: TRBD2
v_gene: TRBV5-1
j_gene: TRBJ2-3
len: 14
CDR3aa: ASSLRTAGGTDTQY

d_gene: NA
v_gene: TRBV12-3/TRBV12-4
j_gene: TRBJ2-3
len: 11
CDR3aa: ASSLAISDTQY

d_gene: NA
v_gene: TRBV5-1
j_gene: TRBJ2-3
len: 13
CDR3aa: ASSLERPPTDTQY

d_gene: NA
v_gene: TRBV7-3
j_gene: TRBJ2-5
len: 12
CDR3aa: ASSQGRAQETQY

d_gene: NA
v_gene: TRBV7-9
j_gene: TRBJ1-6
len: 12
CDR3aa: ASSLSGSNSPLH

d_gene: NA
v_gene: TRBV6-5
j_gene: TRBJ1-4
len: 14
CDR3aa: ASSTGNVGGWEKLF

d_gene: NA
v_gene: TRBV5-4
j_gene: TRBJ2-7
len: 9
CDR3aa: ASSWMGEQY

d_gene: TRBD2
v_gene: TRBV4-1
j_gene: TRBJ2-5
len: 13
CDR3aa: ASSAVAGGQETQY

d_gene: TRBD1
v_gene: TRBV25-1
j_gene: TRBJ1-3
len: 13
CDR3aa: ASRDRGFSGNTIY

d_gene: TRBD2
v_gene: TRBV7-8
j_gene: TRBJ2-3
len: 15
CDR3aa: ASSPRAGVLSADTQY

d_gene: NA
v_gene: TRBV2
j_gene: TRBJ1-2
len: 8
CDR3aa: ASSIGGYT

d_gene: NA
v_gene: TRBV18
j_gene: TRBJ1-6
len: 11
CDR3aa: ASSPDEGAPLH

d_gene: NA
v_gene: TRBV9
j_gene: TRBJ2-1
len: 12
CDR3aa: ASRPGLAGNEQF

d_gene: NA
v_gene: TRBV7-2
j_gene: TRBJ2-3
len: 10
CDR3aa: ASTLYTDTQY

d_gene: TRBD1
v_gene: TRBV7-2
j_gene: TRBJ2-7
len: 12
CDR3aa: ASSKPGTDYEQY

d_gene: TRBD1
v_gene: TRBV12-3/TRBV12-4
j_gene: TRBJ1-2
len: 11
CDR3aa: ASRNWTGYGYT

d_gene: TRBD1
v_gene: TRBV6-5
j_gene: TRBJ1-3
len: 16
CDR3aa: ASSYSNRAGGSGNTIY

d_gene: TRBD1
v_gene: TRBV7-2
j_gene: TRBJ1-4
len: 13
CDR3aa: ASSTGQGAPEKLF

d_gene: NA
v_gene: TRBV5-1
j_gene: TRBJ2-7
len: 13
CDR3aa: ASSLVRDSAYEQY